A single sample gave rise to the 9 T cell receptor beta chains below, sequenced in a study of cytomegalovirus exposure and HLA in healthy donors. The PCR employed 60 Vbeta primers together with 13 Jbeta primers. Profiling relied on immunoSEQ multiplex PCR, and the TCRdb table lists in-frame clones only, not all of them. Here the sample spans 100,000 to 150,000 clones, around 77% being singletons. Sequencing input: PBMCs. These receptors were taken from a man between 18 and 29 years old in good health and CMV-seropositive.

The CDR3: CASSSGDNANYGYTF. In nucleotides, the CDR3 is TGTGCCAGCAGTTCAGGGGACAATGCTAACTATGGCTACACCTTC. The J gene is TRBJ1-2, the V gene TRBV27, with a tentative D call TRBD1 (6 bases). The V end lost 4 bases, the J end lost 0 bases, and 12 bases lay between the germline ends. Germline V gives CDR1 MNHEY, CDR2 SMNVEV (reference sequence). The CDR3 is 15 residues long.

The V call is TRBV19, the J call TRBJ2-5; maybe TRBD2 (6 bases). The germline CDR1 and CDR2 sequences are LNHDA and SQIVND (reference sequence). V lost 4 bases, J lost 2 bases, and 14 bases lay in between. The CDR3 length is 15 residues. CDR3 region: CASSTTGGRQETQYF. CDR3 coding DNA: TGTGCCAGTAGTACTACAGGAGGGCGGCAAGAGACCCAGTACTTC.

This chain links TRBV6-1 with TRBJ2-1, with 9 bases fitting TRBD2. This CDR3 has 15 residues. Germline-derived CDR1 and CDR2 are MNHNS and SASEGT. V lost 7 bases to trimming and J lost 6 bases; unmatched junction nucleotides: 10. The CDR3 region has the DNA TGTGCCAGCATTACTTTAGCGGGAGCCGTCAATGAGCAGTTCTTC. This sequence encodes CASITLAGAVNEQFF.

The chain uses TRBV28 and TRBJ2-3, with TRBD2 identical over 8 bases. J was trimmed by 5 bases and V by 5 bases; bases with no gene match: 9. Germline CDR1 reads MDHEN; CDR2 reads SYDVKM. CDR3 length: 15 residues. DNA for the CDR3: TGTGCCAGCAGTCTCAGCGGGAGCCCCCAAGATACGCAGTATTTT. It is translated as CASSLSGSPQDTQYF.

J is TRBJ2-3 and V is TRBV13; D may be TRBD1 (6 bases). CDR1 and CDR2 from the germline V gene are PRHDT and FYEKMQ (reference sequence). This CDR3 region has 15 residues. V was pared by 5 bases and J by 0 bases, with 12 bases between. CDR3 region: CASSRRRGSTDTQYF. CDR3 bases: TGTGCCAGCAGCCGTCGTAGGGGGAGCACAGATACGCAGTATTTT.

This sequence joins TRBV27 and TRBJ1-2; no reliable D call. Germline V gene data show CDR1 as MNHEY and CDR2 as SMNVEV (reference sequence). The CDR3 covers 13 residues. Trimming removed 2 bases from V and 4 bases from J, with 8 bases in between. The CDR3 reads CASSLVGSYGYTF. CDR3 DNA sequence: TGTGCCAGCAGTTTAGTGGGGAGCTATGGCTACACCTTC.

The chain has TRBV27 and TRBJ2-7; the match to TRBD2 covers 14 bases. The CDR3 is made up of 13 amino acids. With 9 bases clipped from V and 4 bases from J, the junction kept 2 bases outside the gene matches. In germline, CDR1 is MNHEY, CDR2 SMNVEV (reference sequence). CDR3 loop: CASGTSGSYEQYF. In nucleotides, the CDR3 is TGTGCCAGTGGGACTAGCGGGAGTTACGAGCAGTACTTC.

This sequence joins TRBV9 and TRBJ2-7; 7 bases are shared with TRBD2. This CDR3 has 15 amino acids. Germline CDR1 and CDR2: SGDLS and YYNGEE. V lost 0 bases to trimming and J lost 6 bases; unmatched junction nucleotides: 9. The CDR3 here is CASSVGGEGLVEQYF. For the CDR3, the DNA is TGTGCCAGCAGCGTAGGAGGGGAGGGTTTGGTCGAGCAGTACTTC. Supplemented by reference TRBV9 and TRBJ2-7, the full variable domain reads DSGVTQTPKHLITATGQRVTLRCSPRSGDLSVYWYQQSLDQGLQFLIQYYNGEERAKGNILERFSAQQFPDLHSELNLSSLELGDSALYFCASSVGGEGLVEQYFGPGTRLTVT.

The chain has TRBV6-6 and TRBJ2-1, with 9 positions matching TRBD1. The germline V gene has CDR1 MNHNY and CDR2 SVGAGI (reference sequence). The CDR3 contains 15 residues. V shed 4 bases and J 8 bases; nucleotides not matched to a gene: 9. The CDR3 sequence is CASSFPGQGFYEQFF. The CDR3 region has the DNA TGTGCCAGCAGTTTCCCCGGACAGGGGTTTTATGAGCAGTTCTTC.